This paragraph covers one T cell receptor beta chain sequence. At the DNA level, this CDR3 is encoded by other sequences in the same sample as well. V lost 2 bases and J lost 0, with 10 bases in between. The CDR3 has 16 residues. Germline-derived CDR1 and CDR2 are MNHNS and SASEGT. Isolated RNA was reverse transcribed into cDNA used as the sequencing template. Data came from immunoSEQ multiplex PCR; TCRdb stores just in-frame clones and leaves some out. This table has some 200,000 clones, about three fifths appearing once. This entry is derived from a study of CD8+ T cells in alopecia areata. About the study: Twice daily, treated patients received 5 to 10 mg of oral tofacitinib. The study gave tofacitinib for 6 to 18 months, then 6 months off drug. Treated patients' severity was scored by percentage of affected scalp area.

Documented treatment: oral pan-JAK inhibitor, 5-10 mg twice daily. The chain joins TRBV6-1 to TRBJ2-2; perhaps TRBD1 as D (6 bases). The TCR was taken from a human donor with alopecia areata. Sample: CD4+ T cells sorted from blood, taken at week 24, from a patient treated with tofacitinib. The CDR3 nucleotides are TGTGCCAGCAGTGAACGAGGGGGAGCGAACACCGGGGAGCTGTTTTTT. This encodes CASSERGGANTGELFF.